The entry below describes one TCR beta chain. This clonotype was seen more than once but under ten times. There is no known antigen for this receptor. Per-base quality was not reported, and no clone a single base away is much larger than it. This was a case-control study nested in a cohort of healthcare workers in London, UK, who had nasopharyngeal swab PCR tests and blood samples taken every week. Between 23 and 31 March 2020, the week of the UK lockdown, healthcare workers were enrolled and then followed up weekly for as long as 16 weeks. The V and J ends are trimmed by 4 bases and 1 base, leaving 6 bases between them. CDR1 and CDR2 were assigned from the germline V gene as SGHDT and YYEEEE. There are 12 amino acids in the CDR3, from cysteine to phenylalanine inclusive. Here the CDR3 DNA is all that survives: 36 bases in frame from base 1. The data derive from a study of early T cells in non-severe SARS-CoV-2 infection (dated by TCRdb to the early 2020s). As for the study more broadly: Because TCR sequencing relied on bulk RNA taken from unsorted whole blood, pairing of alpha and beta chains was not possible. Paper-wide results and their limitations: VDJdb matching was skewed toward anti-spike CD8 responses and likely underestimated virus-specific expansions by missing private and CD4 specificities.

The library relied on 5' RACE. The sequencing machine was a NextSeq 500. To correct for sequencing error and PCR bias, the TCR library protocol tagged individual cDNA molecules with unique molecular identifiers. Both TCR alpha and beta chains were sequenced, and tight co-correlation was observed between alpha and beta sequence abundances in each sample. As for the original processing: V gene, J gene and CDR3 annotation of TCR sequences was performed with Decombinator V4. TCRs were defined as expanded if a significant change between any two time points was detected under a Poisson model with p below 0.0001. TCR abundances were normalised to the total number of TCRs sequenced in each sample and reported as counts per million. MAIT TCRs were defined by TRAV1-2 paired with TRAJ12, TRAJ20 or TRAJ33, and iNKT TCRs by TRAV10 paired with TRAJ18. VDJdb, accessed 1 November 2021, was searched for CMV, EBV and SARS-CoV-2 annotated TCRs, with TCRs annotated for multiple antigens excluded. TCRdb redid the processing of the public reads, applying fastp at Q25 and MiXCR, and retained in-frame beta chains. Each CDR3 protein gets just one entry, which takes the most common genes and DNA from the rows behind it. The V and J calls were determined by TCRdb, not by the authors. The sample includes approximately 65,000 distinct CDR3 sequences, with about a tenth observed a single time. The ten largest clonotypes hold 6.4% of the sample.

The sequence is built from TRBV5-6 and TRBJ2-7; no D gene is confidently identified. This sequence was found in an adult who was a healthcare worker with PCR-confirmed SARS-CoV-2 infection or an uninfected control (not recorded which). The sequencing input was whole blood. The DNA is TGTGCCAGCAGCATCTTATCCTACGAGCAGTACTTC. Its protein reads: CASSILSYEQYF.